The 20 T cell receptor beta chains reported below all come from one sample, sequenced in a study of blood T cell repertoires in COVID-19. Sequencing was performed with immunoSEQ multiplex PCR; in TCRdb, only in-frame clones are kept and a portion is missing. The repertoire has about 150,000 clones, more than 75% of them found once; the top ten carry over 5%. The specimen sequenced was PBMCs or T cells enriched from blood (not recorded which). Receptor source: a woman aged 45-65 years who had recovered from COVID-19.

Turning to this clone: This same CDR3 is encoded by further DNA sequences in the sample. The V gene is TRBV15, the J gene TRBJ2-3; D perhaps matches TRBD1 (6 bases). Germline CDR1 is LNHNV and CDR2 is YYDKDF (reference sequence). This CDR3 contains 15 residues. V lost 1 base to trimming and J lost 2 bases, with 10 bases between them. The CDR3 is CATSRGGGLTDTQYF. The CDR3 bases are TGTGCCACCAGCAGAGGTGGGGGCCTCACAGATACGCAGTATTTT. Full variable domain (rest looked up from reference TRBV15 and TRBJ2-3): DAMVIQNPRYQVTQFGKPVTLSCSQTLNHNVMYWYQQKSSQAPKLLFHYYDKDFNNEADTPDNFQSRRPNTSFCFLDIRSPGLGDTAMYLCATSRGGGLTDTQYFGPGTRLTVL.

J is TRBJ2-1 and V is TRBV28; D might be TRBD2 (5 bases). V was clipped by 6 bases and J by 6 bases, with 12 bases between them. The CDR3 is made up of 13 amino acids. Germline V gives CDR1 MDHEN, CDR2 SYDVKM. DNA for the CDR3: TGTGCCAGCAGGGACTTTGGCGTCAATGAGCAGTTCTTC. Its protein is CASRDFGVNEQFF. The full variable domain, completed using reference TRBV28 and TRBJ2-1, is DVKVTQSSRYLVKRTGEKVFLECVQDMDHENMFWYRQDPGLGLRLIYFSYDVKMKEKGDIPEGYSVSREKKERFSLILESASTNQTSMYLCASRDFGVNEQFFGPGTRLTVL.

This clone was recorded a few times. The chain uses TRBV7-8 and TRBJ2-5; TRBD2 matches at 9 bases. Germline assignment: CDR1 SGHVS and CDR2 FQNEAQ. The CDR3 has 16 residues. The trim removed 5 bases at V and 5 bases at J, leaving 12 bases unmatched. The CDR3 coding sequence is TGTGCCAGCAGCAAAGGTGCTAGCGGGGTAAAGGAGACCCAGTACTTC. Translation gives CASSKGASGVKETQYF. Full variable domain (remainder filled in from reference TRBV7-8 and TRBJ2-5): GAGVSQSPRYKVAKRGQDVALRCDPISGHVSLFWYQQALGQGPEFLTYFQNEAQLDKSGLPSDRFFAERPEGSVSTLKIQRTQQEDSAVYLCASSKGASGVKETQYFGPGTRLLVL.

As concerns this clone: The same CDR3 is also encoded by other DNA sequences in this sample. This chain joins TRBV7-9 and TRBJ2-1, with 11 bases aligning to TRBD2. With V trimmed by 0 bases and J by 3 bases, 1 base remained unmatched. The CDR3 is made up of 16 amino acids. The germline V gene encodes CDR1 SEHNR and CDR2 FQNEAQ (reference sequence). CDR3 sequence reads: CASSLALAGVYNEQFF. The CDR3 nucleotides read TGTGCCAGCAGCTTAGCACTAGCGGGGGTCTACAATGAGCAGTTCTTC.

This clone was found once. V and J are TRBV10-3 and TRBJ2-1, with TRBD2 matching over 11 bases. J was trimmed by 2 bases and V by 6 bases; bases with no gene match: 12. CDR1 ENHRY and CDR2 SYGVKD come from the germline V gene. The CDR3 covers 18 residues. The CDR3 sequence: CAIRGLEGSGGAYNEQFF. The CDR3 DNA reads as TGTGCCATCAGGGGGCTTGAGGGTAGCGGGGGGGCCTACAATGAGCAGTTCTTC.

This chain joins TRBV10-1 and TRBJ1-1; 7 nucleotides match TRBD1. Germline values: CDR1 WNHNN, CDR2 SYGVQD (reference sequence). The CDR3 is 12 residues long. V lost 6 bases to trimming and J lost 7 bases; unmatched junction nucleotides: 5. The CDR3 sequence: CASSPTGDEAFF. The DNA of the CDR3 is TGCGCCAGCAGCCCAACAGGGGATGAAGCTTTCTTT.

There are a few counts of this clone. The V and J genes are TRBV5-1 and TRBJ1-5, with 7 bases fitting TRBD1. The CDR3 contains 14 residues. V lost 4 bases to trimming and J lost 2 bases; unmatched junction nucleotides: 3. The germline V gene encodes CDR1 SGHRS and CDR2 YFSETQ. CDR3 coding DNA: TGCGCCAGCAGCCGTACAGGGGGCAATCAGCCCCAGCATTTT. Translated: CASSRTGGNQPQHF. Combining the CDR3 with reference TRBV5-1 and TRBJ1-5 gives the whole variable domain KAGVTQTPRYLIKTRGQQVTLSCSPISGHRSVSWYQQTPGQGLQFLFEYFSETQRNKGNFPGRFSGRQFSNSRSEMNVSTLELGDSALYLCASSRTGGNQPQHFGDGTRLSIL.

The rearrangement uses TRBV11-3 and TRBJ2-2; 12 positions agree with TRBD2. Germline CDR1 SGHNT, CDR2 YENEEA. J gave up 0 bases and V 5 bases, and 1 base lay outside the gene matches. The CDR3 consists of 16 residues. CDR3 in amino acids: CASSRTSGANTGELFF. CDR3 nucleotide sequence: TGTGCCAGCAGCAGGACTAGCGGGGCGAACACCGGGGAGCTGTTTTTT.

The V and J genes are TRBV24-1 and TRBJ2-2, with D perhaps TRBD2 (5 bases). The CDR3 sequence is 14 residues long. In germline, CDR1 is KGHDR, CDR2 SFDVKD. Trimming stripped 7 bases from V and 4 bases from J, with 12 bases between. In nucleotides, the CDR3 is TGTGCCACCAGCCTGGCGGAGGCCACCGGGGAGCTGTTTTTT. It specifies CATSLAEATGELFF.

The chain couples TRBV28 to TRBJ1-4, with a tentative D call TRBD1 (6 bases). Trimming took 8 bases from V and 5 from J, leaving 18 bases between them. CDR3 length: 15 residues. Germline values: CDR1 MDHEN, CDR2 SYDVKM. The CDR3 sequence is CASLRLGAPNEKLFF. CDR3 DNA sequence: TGTGCCAGCCTGCGGCTGGGGGCACCGAATGAAAAACTGTTTTTT.

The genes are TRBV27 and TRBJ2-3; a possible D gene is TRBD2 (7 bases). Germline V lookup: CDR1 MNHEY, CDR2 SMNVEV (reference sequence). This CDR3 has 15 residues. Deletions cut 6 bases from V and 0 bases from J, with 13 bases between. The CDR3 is CASSPRGASTDTQYF. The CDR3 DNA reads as TGTGCCAGCAGCCCCCGGGGGGCGAGCACAGATACGCAGTATTTT.

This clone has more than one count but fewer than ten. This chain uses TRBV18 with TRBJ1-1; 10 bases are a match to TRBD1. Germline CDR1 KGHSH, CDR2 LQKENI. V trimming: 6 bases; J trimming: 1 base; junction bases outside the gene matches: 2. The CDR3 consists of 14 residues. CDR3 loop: CASSRQGANTEAFF. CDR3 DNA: TGTGCCAGCTCCCGACAGGGGGCGAACACTGAAGCTTTCTTT.

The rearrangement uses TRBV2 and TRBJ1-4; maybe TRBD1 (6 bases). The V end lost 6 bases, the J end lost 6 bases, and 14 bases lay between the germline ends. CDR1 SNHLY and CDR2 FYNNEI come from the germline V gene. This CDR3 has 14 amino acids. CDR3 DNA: TGTGCCAGCAGCTCCACAGGGTACCATGAAAAACTGTTTTTT. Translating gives CASSSTGYHEKLFF.

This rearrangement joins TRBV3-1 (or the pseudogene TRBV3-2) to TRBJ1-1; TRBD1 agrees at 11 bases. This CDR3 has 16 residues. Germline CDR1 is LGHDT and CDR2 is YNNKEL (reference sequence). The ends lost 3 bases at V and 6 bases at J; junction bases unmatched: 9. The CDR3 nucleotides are TGTGCCAGCAGCCATGATCCGGGACAGGGGGTTGCTGAAGCTTTCTTT. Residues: CASSHDPGQGVAEAFF.

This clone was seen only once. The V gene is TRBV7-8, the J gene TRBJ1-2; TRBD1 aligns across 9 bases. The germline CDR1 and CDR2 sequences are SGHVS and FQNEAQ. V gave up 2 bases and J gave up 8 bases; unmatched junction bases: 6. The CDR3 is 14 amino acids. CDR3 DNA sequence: TGTGCCAGCAGCTTAATTGGGGACAGGGACGGCTACACCTTC. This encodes CASSLIGDRDGYTF.

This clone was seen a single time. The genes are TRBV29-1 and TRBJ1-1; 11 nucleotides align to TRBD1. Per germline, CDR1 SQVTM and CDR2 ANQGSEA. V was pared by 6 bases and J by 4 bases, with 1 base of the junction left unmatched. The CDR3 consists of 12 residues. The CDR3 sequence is CSVGTGGTEAFF. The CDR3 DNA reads TGCAGCGTAGGGACAGGGGGCACTGAAGCTTTCTTT.

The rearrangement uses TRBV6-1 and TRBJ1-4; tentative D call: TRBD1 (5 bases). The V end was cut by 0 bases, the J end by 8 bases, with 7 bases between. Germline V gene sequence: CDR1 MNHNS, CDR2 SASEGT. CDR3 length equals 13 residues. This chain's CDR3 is CASSEAQGEKLFF. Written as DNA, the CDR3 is TGTGCCAGCAGTGAAGCGCAGGGAGAAAAACTGTTTTTT.

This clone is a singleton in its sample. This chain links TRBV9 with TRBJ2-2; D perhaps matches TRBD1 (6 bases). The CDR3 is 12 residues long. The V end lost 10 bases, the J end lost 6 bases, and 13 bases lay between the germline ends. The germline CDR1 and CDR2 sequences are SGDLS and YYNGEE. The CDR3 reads CASRGGPGELFF. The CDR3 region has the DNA TGTGCCTCGAGAGGGGGACCCGGGGAGCTGTTTTTT.

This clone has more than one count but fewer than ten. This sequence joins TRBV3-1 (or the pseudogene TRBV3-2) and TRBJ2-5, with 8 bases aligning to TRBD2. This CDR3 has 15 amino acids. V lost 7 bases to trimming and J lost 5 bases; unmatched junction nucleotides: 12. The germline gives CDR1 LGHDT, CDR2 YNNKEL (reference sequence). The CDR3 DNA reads TGTGCCAGCACCCCAGAAGCGGGGGTCATGGAGACCCAGTACTTC. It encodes CASTPEAGVMETQYF.

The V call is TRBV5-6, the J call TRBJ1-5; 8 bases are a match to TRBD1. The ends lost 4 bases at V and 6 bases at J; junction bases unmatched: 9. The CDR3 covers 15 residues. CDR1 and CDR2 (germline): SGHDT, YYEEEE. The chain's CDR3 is CASSRMTGVRQPQHF. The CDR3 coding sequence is TGTGCCAGCAGCCGAATGACAGGGGTGCGTCAGCCCCAGCATTTT.